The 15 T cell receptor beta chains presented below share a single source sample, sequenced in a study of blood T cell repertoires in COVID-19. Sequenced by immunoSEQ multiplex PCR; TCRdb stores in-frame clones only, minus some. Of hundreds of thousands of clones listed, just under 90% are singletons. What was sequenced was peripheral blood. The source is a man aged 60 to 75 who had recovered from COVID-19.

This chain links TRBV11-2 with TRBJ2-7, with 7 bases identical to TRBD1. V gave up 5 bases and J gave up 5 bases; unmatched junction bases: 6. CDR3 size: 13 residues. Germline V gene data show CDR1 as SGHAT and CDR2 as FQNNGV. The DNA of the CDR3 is TGTGCCAGCAGCCCAGACAGGGCAAACGAGCAGTACTTC. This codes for CASSPDRANEQYF.

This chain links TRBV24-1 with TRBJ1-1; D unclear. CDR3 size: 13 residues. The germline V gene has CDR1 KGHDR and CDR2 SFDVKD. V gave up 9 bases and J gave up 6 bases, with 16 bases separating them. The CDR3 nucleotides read TGTGCCACCTCTGGCGGGAAAGGAGCTGAAGCTTTCTTT. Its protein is CATSGGKGAEAFF.

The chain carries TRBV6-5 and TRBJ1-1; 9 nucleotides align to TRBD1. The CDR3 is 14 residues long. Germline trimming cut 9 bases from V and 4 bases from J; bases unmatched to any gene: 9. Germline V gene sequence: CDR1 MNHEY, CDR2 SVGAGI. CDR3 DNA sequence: TGTGCCAGTCTGCGTTCGACAGGGGGCACTGAAGCTTTCTTT. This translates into CASLRSTGGTEAFF.

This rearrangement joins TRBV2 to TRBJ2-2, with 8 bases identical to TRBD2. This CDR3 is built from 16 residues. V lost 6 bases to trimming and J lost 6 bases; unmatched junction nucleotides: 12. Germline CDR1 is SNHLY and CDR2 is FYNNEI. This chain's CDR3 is CASSPRGGGSSGELFF. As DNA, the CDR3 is TGTGCCAGCAGCCCCCGGGGCGGGGGGTCCTCCGGGGAGCTGTTTTTT.

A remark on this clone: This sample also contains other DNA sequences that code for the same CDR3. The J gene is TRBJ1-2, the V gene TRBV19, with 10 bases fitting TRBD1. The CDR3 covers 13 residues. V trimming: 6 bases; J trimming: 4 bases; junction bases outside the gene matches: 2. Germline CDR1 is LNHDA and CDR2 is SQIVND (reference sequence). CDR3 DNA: TGTGCCAGTAGGGGACAGGGGTTCTATGGCTACACCTTC. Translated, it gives CASRGQGFYGYTF.

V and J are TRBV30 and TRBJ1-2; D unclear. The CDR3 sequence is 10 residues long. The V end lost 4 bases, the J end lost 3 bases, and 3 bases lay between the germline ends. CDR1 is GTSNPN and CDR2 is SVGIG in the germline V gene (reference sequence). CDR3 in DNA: TGTGCCTGGAACTACTATGGCTACACCTTC. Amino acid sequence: CAWNYYGYTF.

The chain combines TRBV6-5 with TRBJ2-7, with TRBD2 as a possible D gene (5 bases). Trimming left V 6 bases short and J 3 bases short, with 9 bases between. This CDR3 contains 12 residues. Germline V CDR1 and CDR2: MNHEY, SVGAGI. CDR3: CASRGLDYEQYF. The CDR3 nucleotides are TGTGCCAGCAGAGGACTTGACTACGAGCAGTACTTC.

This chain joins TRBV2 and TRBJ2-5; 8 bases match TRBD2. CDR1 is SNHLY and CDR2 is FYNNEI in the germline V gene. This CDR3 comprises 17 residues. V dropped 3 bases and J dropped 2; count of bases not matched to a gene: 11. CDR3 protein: CASSEGRREVGQETQYF. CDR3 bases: TGTGCCAGCAGTGAGGGAAGGCGGGAGGTAGGGCAAGAGACCCAGTACTTC.

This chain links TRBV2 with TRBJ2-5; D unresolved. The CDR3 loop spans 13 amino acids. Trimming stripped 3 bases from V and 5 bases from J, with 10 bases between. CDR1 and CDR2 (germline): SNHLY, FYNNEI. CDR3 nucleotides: TGTGCCAGCAGTGAGTCCTGGCAGGAGACCCAGTACTTC. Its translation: CASSESWQETQYF.

The CDR3 reads CATSLAGGSTDTQYF. The CDR3, as DNA: TGTGCCACCTCACTAGCGGGGGGGTCGACAGATACGCAGTATTTT. The chain combines TRBV6-5 with TRBJ2-3; 13 bases agree with TRBD2. J lost 3 bases, V lost 10 bases, and 7 bases had no gene match. This CDR3 contains 15 residues. Germline values: CDR1 MNHEY, CDR2 SVGAGI.

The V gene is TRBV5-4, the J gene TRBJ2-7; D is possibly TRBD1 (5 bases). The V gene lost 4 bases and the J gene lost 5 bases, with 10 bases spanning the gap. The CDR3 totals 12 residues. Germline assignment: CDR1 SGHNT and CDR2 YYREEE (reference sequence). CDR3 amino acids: CASSGAPNEQYF. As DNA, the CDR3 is TGTGCCAGCAGCGGGGCCCCGAACGAGCAGTACTTC.

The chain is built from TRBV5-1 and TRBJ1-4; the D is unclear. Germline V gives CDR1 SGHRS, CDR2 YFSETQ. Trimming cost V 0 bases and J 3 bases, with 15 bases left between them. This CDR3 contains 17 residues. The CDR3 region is CASSLEVSATSNEKLFF. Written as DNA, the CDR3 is TGCGCCAGCAGCTTGGAGGTCAGCGCTACATCTAATGAAAAACTGTTTTTT.

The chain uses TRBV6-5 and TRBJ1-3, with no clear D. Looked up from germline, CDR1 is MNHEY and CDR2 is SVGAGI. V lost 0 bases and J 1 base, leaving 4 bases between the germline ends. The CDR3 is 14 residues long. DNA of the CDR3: TGTGCCAGCAGTTACTCTTCTTCTGGAAACACCATATATTTT. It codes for CASSYSSSGNTIYF.

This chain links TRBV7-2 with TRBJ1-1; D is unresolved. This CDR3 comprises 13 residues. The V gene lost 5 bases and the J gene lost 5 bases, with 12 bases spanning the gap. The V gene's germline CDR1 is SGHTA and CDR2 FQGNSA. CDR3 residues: CASSQSPRTEAFF. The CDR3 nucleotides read TGTGCCAGCAGCCAATCTCCGCGGACTGAAGCTTTCTTT.

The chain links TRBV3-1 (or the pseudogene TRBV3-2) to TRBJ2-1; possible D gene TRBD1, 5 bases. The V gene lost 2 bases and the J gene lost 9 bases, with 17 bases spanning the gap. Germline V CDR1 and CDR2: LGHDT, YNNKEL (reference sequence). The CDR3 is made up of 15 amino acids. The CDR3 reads CASSQQGPHWGEQFF. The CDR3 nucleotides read TGTGCCAGCAGCCAACAGGGCCCCCACTGGGGTGAGCAGTTCTTC.